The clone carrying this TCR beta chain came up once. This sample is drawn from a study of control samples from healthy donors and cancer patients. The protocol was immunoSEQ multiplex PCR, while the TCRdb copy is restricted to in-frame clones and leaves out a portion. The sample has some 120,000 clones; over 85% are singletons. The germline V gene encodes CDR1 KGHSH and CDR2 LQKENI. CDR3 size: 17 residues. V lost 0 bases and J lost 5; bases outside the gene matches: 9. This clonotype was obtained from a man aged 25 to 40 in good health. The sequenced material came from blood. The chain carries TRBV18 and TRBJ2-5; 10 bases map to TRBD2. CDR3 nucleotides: TGTGCCAGCTCACCACCGCGCAGCGGGGGGGCTGGGGAGACCCAGTACTTC. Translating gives CASSPPRSGGAGETQYF.